The 30 T cell receptor beta chains listed next were all sequenced from one sample in a study of T cells in Graves' hyperthyroidism and ophthalmopathy. Researchers amplified the TCR beta CDR3 regions from RNA transcripts. The HTBI primer set was used in a first-round RT-PCR of the TCR CDR3. A single record per CDR3 protein comes from TCRdb applying MiXCR to the multiplex PCR reads. The table has around 490,000 distinct CDR3 sequences, 20% seen once; the top ten hold about 45%. The specimen sequenced was blood. The source of these receptors is a man between 35 and 55 years old with Graves' ophthalmopathy.

The J gene is TRBJ1-5, the V gene TRBV30; 7 nucleotides agree with TRBD1. V lost 0 bases and J lost 5; bases outside the gene matches: 7. Per the germline V gene, CDR1 is GTSNPN and CDR2 is SVGIG (reference sequence). CDR3 size: 15 residues. DNA of the CDR3: TGTGCCTGGAGTGTAGGGGGCCGGGGAGATCAGCCCCAGCATTTT. Its translation is CAWSVGGRGDQPQHF.

This clonotype has a handful of counts. The CDR3, as DNA: TGTGCCAGCAGCCCCATGGGGAATTCACCCCTCCACTTT. Protein product: CASSPMGNSPLHF. The rearrangement links TRBV12-3 or TRBV12-4 to TRBJ1-6; D is unresolved. This CDR3 is built from 13 residues. V shed 6 bases and J shed 7 bases, with 10 bases lying between them.

As to this clonotype: A much larger clone lies one base from this, so it may be a read error. The V gene is TRBV5-6, the J gene TRBJ2-7; D gene ambiguous. Germline V gene data show CDR1 as SGHDT and CDR2 as YYEEEE. The CDR3 covers 13 residues. This chain's CDR3 is CASSPTVGYEQCF. In DNA form, the CDR3 reads TGTGCCAGCAGCCCTACAGTGGGCTACGAGCAGTGCTTC.

This clonotype occurred many times. One junction end does not reproduce the germline sequence, and a read error may be involved. The chain carries TRBV18 and TRBJ2-1; TRBD2 matches at 9 bases. This CDR3 region has 15 residues. Germline CDR1 reads KGHSH; CDR2 reads LQKENI. The CDR3: CASLPPASGIAEQFF. DNA for the CDR3: TGTGCCAGCTTACCACCGGCTAGCGGGATTGCGGAGCAGTTCTTC. Based on the CDR3 plus reference TRBV18 and TRBJ2-1, the full variable domain is NAGVMQNPRHLVRRRGQEARLRCSPMKGHSHVYWYRQLPEEGLKFMVYLQKENIIDESGMPKERFSAEFPKEGPSILRIQQVVRGDSAAYFCASLPPASGIAEQFFGPGTRLTVL.

This clonotype appeared a few times. J is TRBJ2-6 and V is TRBV12-3 or TRBV12-4; D is undetermined. The CDR3 has 12 residues. Trimming shortened V by 7 bases and J by 10 bases, and 11 bases separated the two germline ends. CDR3: CASTMVVNVLTF. As DNA, the CDR3 is TGTGCCAGCACCATGGTAGTAAACGTCCTGACTTTC.

The rearrangement joins TRBV6-2 or TRBV6-3 to TRBJ1-4, with a tentative D call TRBD1 (5 bases). There are 14 residues in the CDR3. V was pared by 5 bases and J by 11 bases, with 18 bases between. Germline CDR1 and CDR2: MNHEY and SVGEGT. The CDR3 DNA follows: TGTGCCAGCAGTGTACTCGCAGGGCGAGACAAACTGTTTTTT. Translated, it gives CASSVLAGRDKLFF.

As to this clonotype: With a much larger clone just one base away, this may be a read error. The chain is built from TRBV10-3 and TRBJ2-3; 11 nucleotides agree with TRBD2. Germline V lookup: CDR1 ENHRY, CDR2 SYGVKD. The CDR3 has 18 residues. CDR3 bases: TGTGCCATCATGAACAACGGACTAGCGGGCATCAACACAGATGCGCAGTATTTT. Amino acids: CAIMNNGLAGINTDAQYF.

This clonotype came up a few times. V gene TRBV10-3 combines with J gene TRBJ2-2; D ambiguous. V was trimmed by 4 bases and J by 2 bases, leaving 2 bases between them. CDR1 ENHRY and CDR2 SYGVKD come from the germline V gene. The CDR3 is 12 residues long. The CDR3 is CAISANTGELFF. The CDR3 nucleotides read TGTGCCATCAGTGCTAACACCGGGGAGCTGTTTTTT.

This clonotype was seen more than once but under ten times. CDR3 DNA: TGTGCCACCAGTGTCATGAATGTTGCGGAAGGCTACGAGCAGTACTTC. This sequence encodes CATSVMNVAEGYEQYF. V usage is TRBV24-1 and J usage is TRBJ2-7; no reliable D call. The CDR3 has 16 amino acids. The ends were cut back, 5 bases at V and 3 bases at J, with 19 bases in the middle. The germline gives CDR1 KGHDR, CDR2 SFDVKD.

This clonotype occurred many times. The chain's CDR3 is CASSLGTGNFQPQHF. Written as DNA, the CDR3 is TGTGCCAGCAGCTTAGGGACAGGGAACTTCCAGCCCCAGCATTTT. The V call is TRBV7-8, the J call TRBJ1-5, with 8 nucleotides matching TRBD1. CDR1 and CDR2 (germline): SGHVS, FQNEAQ. Unmatched junction bases numbered 6, after V lost 1 base and J lost 7 bases. The CDR3 runs to 15 residues.

The genes are TRBV29-1 and TRBJ2-7, with 11 bases aligning to TRBD2. Per germline, CDR1 SQVTM and CDR2 ANQGSEA. With V trimmed by 7 bases and J by 4 bases, 6 bases remained unmatched. The CDR3 is 13 residues long. The CDR3 DNA sequence: TGCAGCGCTGGGACTAGCGGTGCATACGAGCAGTACTTC. This encodes CSAGTSGAYEQYF.

This clonotype was counted a few times. The CDR3 bases are TGTGCCTGGGGACAGGGCGCAACTAATGAAAAACTGTTTTTT. It yields the protein CAWGQGATNEKLFF. The chain uses TRBV30 and TRBJ1-4; 8 nucleotides align to TRBD1. CDR1 and CDR2 from the germline V gene are GTSNPN and SVGIG (reference sequence). The length of the CDR3 is 14 residues. V gave up 5 bases and J gave up 0 bases; unmatched junction bases: 2.

This clonotype has a count of ten or more. The rearrangement links TRBV12-3 or TRBV12-4 to TRBJ1-1, with 7 bases matching TRBD1. The trim removed 3 bases at V and 3 bases at J, leaving 4 bases unmatched. There are 14 residues in the CDR3. This CDR3 is CASSFADRDTEAFF. CDR3 DNA: TGTGCCAGCAGTTTTGCCGACAGGGACACTGAAGCTTTCTTT.

The chain uses TRBV5-1 and TRBJ2-7, with a weak D call TRBD1 (5 bases). CDR1 and CDR2 (germline): SGHRS, YFSETQ. V lost 4 bases and J 7 bases, leaving 21 bases between the germline ends. This CDR3 has 15 residues. In DNA, the CDR3 is TGCGCCAGCAGCCCCTGGCAGGGTCTGAATGAAGAGCAGTACTTC. The encoded protein is CASSPWQGLNEEQYF. Complete variable domain (other parts from reference TRBV5-1 and TRBJ2-7): KAGVTQTPRYLIKTRGQQVTLSCSPISGHRSVSWYQQTPGQGLQFLFEYFSETQRNKGNFPGRFSGRQFSNSRSEMNVSTLELGDSALYLCASSPWQGLNEEQYFGPGTRLTVT.

CDR3 bases: TGCAGTGCTTCGACTCCCGGGACTAGCGGGAGCGGTGAGCAGTTCTTC. This sequence encodes CSASTPGTSGSGEQFF. This chain joins TRBV20-1 and TRBJ2-1, with 14 bases fitting TRBD2. V dropped 5 bases and J dropped 9; count of bases not matched to a gene: 12. In germline, CDR1 is DFQATT, CDR2 SNEGSKA (reference sequence). This CDR3 has 16 residues.

This rearrangement joins TRBV27 to TRBJ2-1; 10 bases line up with TRBD2. The V and J ends lost 3 bases and 3 bases, in that order; junction bases with no gene match: 5. The CDR3 is 16 amino acids. In germline, CDR1 is MNHEY, CDR2 SMNVEV (reference sequence). CDR3 residues: CASSFVAGGLYNEQFF. In nucleotides, the CDR3 is TGTGCCAGCAGTTTTGTAGCGGGGGGACTCTACAATGAGCAGTTCTTC.

The chain has TRBV20-1 and TRBJ2-7; D unresolved. The length of the CDR3 is 13 residues. Germline loops: CDR1 DFQATT, CDR2 SNEGSKA (reference sequence). Trimming removed 8 bases at V and 5 bases at J, with 19 bases between. CDR3 coding DNA: TGCAGTACTAAAGTCCGTACAGCACACGAGCAGTACTTC. Its translation: CSTKVRTAHEQYF.

This sequence joins TRBV4-3 and TRBJ2-1; a possible D gene is TRBD2 (5 bases). V was shortened by 0 bases and J by 8 bases, with 14 bases between the two germline ends. Germline V lookup: CDR1 LGHNA, CDR2 YSLEER. The length of the CDR3 is 15 residues. The CDR3 DNA reads TGCGCCAGCAGCCAAGACTCGGGGTGGGTCGATGAGCAGTTCTTC. Amino acids: CASSQDSGWVDEQFF.

A few counts support this clonotype. The genes are TRBV5-6 and TRBJ1-4, with TRBD1 matching over 10 bases. CDR3 length equals 15 residues. V was pared by 4 bases and J by 7 bases, with 7 bases of the junction left unmatched. Germline CDR1 SGHDT, CDR2 YYEEEE. CDR3 nucleotide sequence: TGTGCCAGCAGCCCCTCCGGGACAGGGGTTGAAAAACTGTTTTTT. Translating gives CASSPSGTGVEKLFF.

This clonotype was observed a few times. This rearrangement joins TRBV9 to TRBJ2-5; D may correspond to TRBD1 or TRBD2 (5 bases each). Germline CDR1 and CDR2: SGDLS and YYNGEE. Trimming took off 3 bases at V and 5 bases at J, with 11 bases between the two ends. This CDR3 is built from 13 residues. Here the CDR3 DNA reads TGTGCCAGCAGCGCCGGGGCCAGGGAGACCCAGTACTTC. It codes for CASSAGARETQYF.

This rearrangement joins TRBV19 to TRBJ2-3; the D call may be TRBD1 or TRBD2 (6 bases each). The CDR3 has 17 amino acids. Trimming pared 5 bases from V and 0 bases from J, leaving 18 bases between. Germline assignment: CDR1 LNHDA and CDR2 SQIVND (reference sequence). The CDR3 nucleotides read TGTGCCAGTAGTGATAGGGGGGCCGGCGGGAGCACAGATACGCAGTATTTT. Translating gives CASSDRGAGGSTDTQYF.

This clonotype was found many times. V and J are TRBV5-5 and TRBJ2-7, with TRBD1 matching over 10 bases. The ends lost 7 bases at V and 7 bases at J; junction bases unmatched: 11. The V gene's germline CDR1 is SGHKS and CDR2 YYEKEE (reference sequence). This CDR3 region has 14 residues. CDR3 residues: CASRGQGPSTEQYF. Written as DNA, the CDR3 is TGTGCCAGCCGGGGACAGGGGCCCTCTACGGAGCAGTACTTC.

This clonotype was observed a handful of times. This sequence joins TRBV20-1 and TRBJ2-5; D may be TRBD2 (6 bases). CDR1 DFQATT and CDR2 SNEGSKA come from the germline V gene (reference sequence). This CDR3 has 15 residues. The V end was cut by 6 bases, the J end by 2 bases, with 19 bases between. CDR3 nucleotide sequence: TGCAGTGCCCTACGGGGGTCGTCCCGGCAAGAGACCCAGTACTTC. It translates to CSALRGSSRQETQYF.

This clonotype was observed a handful of times. The chain couples TRBV29-1 to TRBJ1-2, with D unclear. The CDR3 spans 11 residues. V was trimmed by 4 bases and J by 3 bases, leaving 6 bases between them. Germline values: CDR1 SQVTM, CDR2 ANQGSEA. CDR3 sequence (DNA): TGCAGCGTTGCTGAAGACTATGGCTACACCTTC. It codes for CSVAEDYGYTF.

There are a few counts of this clonotype. The CDR3 is CASSYFGVETQYF. In nucleotides, the CDR3 is TGTGCCAGCAGTTACTTTGGTGTTGAGACCCAGTACTTC. This chain links TRBV6-5 with TRBJ2-5; D gene ambiguous. Trimming shortened V by 1 base and J by 5 bases, and 8 bases separated the two germline ends. Germline CDR1 and CDR2: MNHEY and SVGAGI. CDR3 size: 13 residues.

This clonotype has more than one count but fewer than ten. The rearrangement links TRBV18 to TRBJ2-3, with D hard to call. Germline CDR1 and CDR2: KGHSH and LQKENI. Deletions cut 10 bases from V and 3 bases from J, with 11 bases between. This CDR3 is 12 amino acids long. Here the CDR3 reads CANRVGTDTQYF. CDR3 nucleotide sequence: TGTGCCAACCGTGTAGGGACAGATACGCAGTATTTT.

In this sample, this clonotype turned up a few times. V usage is TRBV4-3 and J usage is TRBJ1-2; TRBD1 matches 8 bases. Per germline, CDR1 LGHNA and CDR2 YSLEER. The CDR3 is 17 amino acids. The trim removed 4 bases at V and 0 bases at J, leaving 10 bases unmatched. In DNA, the CDR3 is TGCGCCAGCAGCCTCCAGTCTGGACAGGGAGCTAACTATGGCTACACCTTC. Encoded protein: CASSLQSGQGANYGYTF.

This clonotype came up a few times. The chain joins TRBV15 to TRBJ2-2; D uncertain. From germline, CDR1 is LNHNV and CDR2 YYDKDF (reference sequence). The length of the CDR3 is 15 residues. V was cut by 0 bases and J by 5 bases, with 10 bases left in between. The CDR3 loop reads CATSREVTGTGELFF. CDR3 in DNA: TGTGCCACCAGCAGAGAAGTAACTGGGACCGGGGAGCTGTTTTTT.

In its sample, this clonotype was seen a few times. The rearrangement uses TRBV5-6 and TRBJ1-5; 9 nucleotides match TRBD1. Germline lookup yields CDR1 SGHDT and CDR2 YYEEEE. CDR3 length equals 15 residues. V lost 3 bases and J lost 6; bases outside the gene matches: 7. The chain's CDR3 is CASSSRGTGTQPQHF. The CDR3 DNA reads TGTGCCAGCAGCTCGAGGGGGACAGGGACTCAGCCCCAGCATTTT.

In regard to this clonotype: Since the CDR3 does not end with the conserved phenylalanine or tryptophan, this likely comes from a read error. The chain recombines TRBV5-4 with TRBJ2-1, with 8 bases identical to TRBD2. Per the germline V gene, CDR1 is SGHNT and CDR2 is YYREEE (reference sequence). This CDR3 region has 14 residues. Trimming at V came to 5 bases and at J to 3 bases, leaving 4 bases not matched to a gene. CDR3 nucleotide sequence: TGTGCCAGCAGAACCGGGACTAGCTACAATGAGCAGTTCTCC. It encodes CASRTGTSYNEQFS.